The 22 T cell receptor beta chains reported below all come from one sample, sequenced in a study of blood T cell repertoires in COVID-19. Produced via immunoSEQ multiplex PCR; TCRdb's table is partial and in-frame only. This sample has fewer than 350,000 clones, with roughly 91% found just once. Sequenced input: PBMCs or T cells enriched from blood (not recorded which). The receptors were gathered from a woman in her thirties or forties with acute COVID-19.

CDR3 nucleotide sequence: TGTGCCAGCAGTGAGGACAGGGACTCCTACGAGCAGTACTTC. Its protein product is CASSEDRDSYEQYF. The V and J genes are TRBV28 and TRBJ2-7, with TRBD1 matching 8 bases. The CDR3 has 14 amino acids. Germline V gene data show CDR1 as MDHEN and CDR2 as SYDVKM. The junction had 3 bases not matched to a gene; V was cut back by 5 bases and J by 0 bases. The variable domain in full, completed from reference TRBV28 and TRBJ2-7, reads DVKVTQSSRYLVKRTGEKVFLECVQDMDHENMFWYRQDPGLGLRLIYFSYDVKMKEKGDIPEGYSVSREKKERFSLILESASTNQTSMYLCASSEDRDSYEQYFGPGTRLTVT.

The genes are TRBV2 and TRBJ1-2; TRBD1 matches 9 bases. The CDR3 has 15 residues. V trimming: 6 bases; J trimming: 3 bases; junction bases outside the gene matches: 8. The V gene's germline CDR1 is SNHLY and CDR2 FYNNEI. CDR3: CASRGPTGGDYGYTF. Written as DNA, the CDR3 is TGTGCCAGCAGGGGACCTACAGGGGGCGACTATGGCTACACCTTC.

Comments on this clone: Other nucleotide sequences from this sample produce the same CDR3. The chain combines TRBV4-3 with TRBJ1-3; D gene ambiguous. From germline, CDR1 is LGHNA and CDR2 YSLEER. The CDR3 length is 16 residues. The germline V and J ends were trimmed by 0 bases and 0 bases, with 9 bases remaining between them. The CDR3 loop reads CASSQDLGSSGNTIYF. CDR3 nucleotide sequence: TGCGCCAGCAGCCAAGATCTCGGGAGCTCTGGAAACACCATATATTTT.

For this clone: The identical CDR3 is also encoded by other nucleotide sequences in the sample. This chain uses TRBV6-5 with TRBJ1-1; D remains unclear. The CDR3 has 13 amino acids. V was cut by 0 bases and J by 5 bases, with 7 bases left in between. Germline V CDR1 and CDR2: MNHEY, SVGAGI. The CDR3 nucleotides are TGTGCCAGCAGTTACTCGCGCGATACTGAAGCTTTCTTT. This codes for CASSYSRDTEAFF.

CDR3: CASSEIGLAGAYYEQYF. The CDR3 coding sequence is TGTGCCAGTAGTGAGATAGGACTAGCGGGAGCCTACTACGAGCAGTACTTC. The chain is built from TRBV19 and TRBJ2-7; TRBD2 agrees at 13 bases. CDR1 is LNHDA and CDR2 is SQIVND in the germline V gene (reference sequence). Trimming took 5 bases from V and 3 from J; bases not matched to a gene: 10. The CDR3 contains 17 residues.

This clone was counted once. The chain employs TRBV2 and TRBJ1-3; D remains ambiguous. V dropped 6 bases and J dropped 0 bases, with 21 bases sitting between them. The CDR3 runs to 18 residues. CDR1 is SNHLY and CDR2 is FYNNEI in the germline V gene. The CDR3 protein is CASSKNGRTGNSGNTIYF. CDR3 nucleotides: TGTGCCAGCAGCAAAAATGGGCGGACGGGAAACTCTGGAAACACCATATATTTT.

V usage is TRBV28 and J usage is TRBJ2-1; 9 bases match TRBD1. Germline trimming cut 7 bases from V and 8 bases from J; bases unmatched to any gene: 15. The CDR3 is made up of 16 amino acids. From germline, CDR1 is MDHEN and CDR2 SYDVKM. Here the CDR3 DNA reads TGTGCCAGCACCACGTGGGGAGACAGGGGGTTTGATGAGCAGTTCTTC. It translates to CASTTWGDRGFDEQFF.

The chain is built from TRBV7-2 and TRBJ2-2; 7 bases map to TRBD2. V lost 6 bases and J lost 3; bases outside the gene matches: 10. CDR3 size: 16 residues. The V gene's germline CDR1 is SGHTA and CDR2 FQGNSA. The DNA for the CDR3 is TGTGCCAGCAGAAAGGAGCCGGGGGGTGACACCGGGGAGCTGTTTTTT. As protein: CASRKEPGGDTGELFF.

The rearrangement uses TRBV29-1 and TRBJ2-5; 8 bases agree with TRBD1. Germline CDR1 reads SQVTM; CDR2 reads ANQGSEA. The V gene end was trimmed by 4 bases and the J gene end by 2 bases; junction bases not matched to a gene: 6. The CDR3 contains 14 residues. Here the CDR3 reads CSVGRQGIQETQYF. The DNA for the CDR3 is TGCAGCGTTGGTCGACAGGGGATACAAGAGACCCAGTACTTC.

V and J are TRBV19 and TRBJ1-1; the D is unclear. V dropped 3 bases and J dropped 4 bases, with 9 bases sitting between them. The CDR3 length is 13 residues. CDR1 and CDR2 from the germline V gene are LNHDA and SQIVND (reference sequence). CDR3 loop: CASSMGRGTEAFF. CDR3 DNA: TGTGCCAGTAGTATGGGCCGGGGCACTGAAGCTTTCTTT.

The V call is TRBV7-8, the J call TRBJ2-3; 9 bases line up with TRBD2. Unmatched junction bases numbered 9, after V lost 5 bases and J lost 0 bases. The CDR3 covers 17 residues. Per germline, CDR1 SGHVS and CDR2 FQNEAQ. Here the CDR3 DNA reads TGTGCCAGCAGCCGTCCCGGGGCGGGGGGGAGCACAGATACGCAGTATTTT. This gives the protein CASSRPGAGGSTDTQYF.

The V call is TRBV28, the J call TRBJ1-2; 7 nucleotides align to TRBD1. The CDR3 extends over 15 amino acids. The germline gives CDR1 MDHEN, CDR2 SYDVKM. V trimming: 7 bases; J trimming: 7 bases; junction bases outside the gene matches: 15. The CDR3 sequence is CASNRDSVMPGGYTF. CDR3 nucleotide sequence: TGTGCCAGCAACCGGGACAGCGTGATGCCCGGTGGCTACACCTTC.

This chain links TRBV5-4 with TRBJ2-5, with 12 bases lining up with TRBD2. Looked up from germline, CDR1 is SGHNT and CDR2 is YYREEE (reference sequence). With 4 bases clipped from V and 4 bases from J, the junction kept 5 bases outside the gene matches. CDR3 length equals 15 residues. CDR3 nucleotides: TGTGCCAGCAGCCCCCCGGGACTAGCGGGAGAGACCCAGTACTTC. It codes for CASSPPGLAGETQYF.

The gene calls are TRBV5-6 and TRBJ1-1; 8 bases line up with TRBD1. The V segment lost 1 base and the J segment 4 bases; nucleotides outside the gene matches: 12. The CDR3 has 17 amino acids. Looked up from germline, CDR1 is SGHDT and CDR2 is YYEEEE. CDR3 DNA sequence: TGTGCCAGCAGCTTGTGGTTTGGGACAGGACGAACCACTGAAGCTTTCTTT. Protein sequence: CASSLWFGTGRTTEAFF.

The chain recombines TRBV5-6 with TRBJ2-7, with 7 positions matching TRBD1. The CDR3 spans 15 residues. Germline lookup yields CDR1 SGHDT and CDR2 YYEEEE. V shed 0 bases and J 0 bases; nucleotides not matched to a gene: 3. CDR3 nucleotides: TGTGCCAGCAGCTTGGGGACAGGTTCCTCCTACGAGCAGTACTTC. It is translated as CASSLGTGSSYEQYF.

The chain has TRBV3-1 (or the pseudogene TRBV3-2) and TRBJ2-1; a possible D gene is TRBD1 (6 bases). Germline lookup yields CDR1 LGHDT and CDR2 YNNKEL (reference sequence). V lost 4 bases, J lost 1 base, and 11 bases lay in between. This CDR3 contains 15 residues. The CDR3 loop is CASSLWGRSYNEQFF. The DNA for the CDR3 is TGTGCCAGCAGCCTGTGGGGGCGTTCCTACAATGAGCAGTTCTTC.

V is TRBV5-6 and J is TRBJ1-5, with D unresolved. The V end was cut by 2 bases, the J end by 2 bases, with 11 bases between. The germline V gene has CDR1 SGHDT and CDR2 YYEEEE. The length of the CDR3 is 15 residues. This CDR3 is CASSFGTMGNQPQHF. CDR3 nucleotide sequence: TGTGCCAGCAGCTTCGGTACGATGGGCAATCAGCCCCAGCATTTT.

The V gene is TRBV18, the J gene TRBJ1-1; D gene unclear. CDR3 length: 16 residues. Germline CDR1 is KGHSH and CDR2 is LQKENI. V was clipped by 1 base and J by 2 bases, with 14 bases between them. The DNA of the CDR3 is TGTGCCAGCTCACCACTGCCCGGAGAGTTTAACACTGAAGCTTTCTTT. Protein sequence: CASSPLPGEFNTEAFF.

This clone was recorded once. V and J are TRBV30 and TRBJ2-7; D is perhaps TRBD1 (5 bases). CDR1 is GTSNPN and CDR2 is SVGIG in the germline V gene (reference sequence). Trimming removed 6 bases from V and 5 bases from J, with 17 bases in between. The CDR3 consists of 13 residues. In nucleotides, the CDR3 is TGTGCCTGTTCCAGGGCCCCGGGCCACGAGCAGTACTTC. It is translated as CACSRAPGHEQYF.

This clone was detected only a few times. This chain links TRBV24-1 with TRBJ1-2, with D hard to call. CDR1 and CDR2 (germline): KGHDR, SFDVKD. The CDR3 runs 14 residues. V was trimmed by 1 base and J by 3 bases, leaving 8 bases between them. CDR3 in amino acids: CATSDFRVDYGYTF. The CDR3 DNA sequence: TGTGCCACCAGTGATTTTCGGGTAGACTATGGCTACACCTTC.

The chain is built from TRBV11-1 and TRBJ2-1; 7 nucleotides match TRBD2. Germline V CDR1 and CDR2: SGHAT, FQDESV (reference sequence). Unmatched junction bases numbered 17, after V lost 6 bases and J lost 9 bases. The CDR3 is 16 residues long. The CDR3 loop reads CASSPTSAAQGAEQFF. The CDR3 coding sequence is TGTGCCAGCAGTCCTACTAGCGCTGCACAAGGAGCTGAGCAGTTCTTC.

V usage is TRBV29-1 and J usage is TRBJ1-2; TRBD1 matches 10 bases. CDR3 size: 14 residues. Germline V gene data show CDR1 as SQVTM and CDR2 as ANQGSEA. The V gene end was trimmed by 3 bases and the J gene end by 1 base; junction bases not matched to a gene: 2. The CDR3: CSVDGQGVNYGYTF. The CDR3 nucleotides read TGCAGCGTTGACGGACAGGGGGTTAACTATGGCTACACCTTC. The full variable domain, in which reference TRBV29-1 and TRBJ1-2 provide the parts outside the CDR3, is SAVISQKPSRDICQRGTSLTIQCQVDSQVTMMFWYRQQPGQSLTLIATANQGSEATYESGFVIDKFPISRPNLTFSTLTVSNMSPEDSSIYLCSVDGQGVNYGYTFGSGTRLTVV.